This record concerns one T cell receptor (beta chain) sequence. This sample's treatment: about 20 received Ad26.COV2.S at low or high dose, single or two shots; about 5 received placebo; per-sample allocation not given. Specimens were obtained on day 63 following the first vaccine or placebo injection. Method: immunoSEQ multiplex PCR; TCRdb's copy keeps in-frame clones and lacks some. The top ten clones hold approximately 1.5% of a sample with about 680,000 clones, 70% to 90% of them seen once. This record comes from a study of Ad26.COV2.S vaccination and SARS-CoV-2 variants. The source is a person aged 18 to 65 who received the Ad26.COV2.S COVID-19 vaccine or a placebo. The specimen comprised peripheral blood, sampled in a trial of Ad26.COV2.S vaccine versus placebo.

The CDR3 loop reads CASSLAPTTNEKLFF. CDR3 in DNA: TGTGCCAGCAGCTTAGCCCCCACAACTAATGAAAAACTGTTTTTT. The chain links TRBV7-6 to TRBJ1-4; D gene ambiguous. Trimming took 0 bases from V and 0 from J, leaving 5 bases between them. This CDR3 spans 15 amino acids. Germline CDR1 reads SGHVS; CDR2 reads FNYEAQ.